This note documents a single T cell receptor beta chain sequence. Its antigen is unidentified. Both 60 Vbeta primers and 13 Jbeta primers went into the PCR. Sequenced by immunoSEQ multiplex PCR; TCRdb stores in-frame clones only, minus some. The data contain 120,000 to 150,000 clones, around 66% of them singletons. Germline-derived CDR1 and CDR2 are MGHDK and SYGVNS. This CDR3 contains 11 residues. The V end was cut by 3 bases, the J end by 8 bases, with 6 bases between. This specimen comes from a study of cytomegalovirus exposure and HLA in healthy donors. Study-level findings and limits: Most of the CMV-associated TCR beta chains (in a later analysis) appeared to be HLA-restricted.

This chain joins TRBV25-1 and TRBJ2-3, with D uncertain. The sequence derives from a woman aged 55 to 70 in good health and CMV-seronegative. The sample comprised PBMCs. The CDR3 spells CASSDLVTQYF. CDR3 bases: TGTGCCAGCAGTGATTTAGTTACGCAGTATTTT.